This T cell receptor (beta chain) was identified in a study of blood T cell repertoires in COVID-19 (dated by TCRdb to the early 2020s). For the study in its entirety: Collaborator samples came from the United States, Italy and Spain and covered acute and convalescent phases of COVID-19. The prospective study material was composed of cDNA or gDNA derived from T cells, B-cell-depleted T cells, or PBMCs. Deeply sampled blood TCRbeta repertoires from subjects exposed to, actively infected with, or recovered from COVID-19 were included in the dataset. The repertoires were released in a freely available public database meant as a resource for research on the immune response to SARS-CoV-2. Samples were obtained from the ongoing ImmuneRACE study (first 160 participants) and from some 1,200 subjects provided by 6 global collaborators. Nearly every sample came with metadata listing a de-identified subject ID, COVID-19 status, age in years and sex. Where available, HLA class I and class II types were taken from metadata supplied by the sample provider and were not determined by assay-based typing.

What the study reported, not specific to this receptor: Clinical and demographic metadata were provided uncurated, with the amount varying by source and participant.

V is clipped by 3 bases and J by 3 bases, and the sequence between their germline boundaries is 11 bases long. CDR1 and CDR2 are read off the germline V gene as KGHSH and LQKENI. Including cysteine and phenylalanine, the CDR3 has 14 amino acids. The entry retains the CDR3 DNA only, 42 bases that are in frame from base 1. About this clone: It has no known antigen specificity. Per-nucleotide qualities are absent, and no much larger clonotype sits a single base away.

One collaborating source in Seattle enrolled patients during active infection and followed them longitudinally through the course of disease. Whole blood was collected in K2EDTA tubes by collaborating institutions according to the institutions' own protocols. For TCRbeta analysis, collaborators shipped samples in one of three forms: frozen whole blood, isolated PBMCs, or DNA extracted from either of those sample types. The immunoSEQ Assay, a bias-controlled multiplex PCR, was used to amplify TCRbeta CDR3 regions from genomic DNA. Per the authors' processing: Nucleated cell counts per sample were estimated from amplification of reference gene primers within the assay. Sequence reads were collapsed and filtered to measure the absolute abundance of every unique TCRbeta CDR3 rearrangement. For each sample, productive Simpson clonality was calculated as the square root of Simpson's diversity index over productive rearrangements. Entries here come from immuneACCESS through TCRdb and include only in-frame sequences with V and J called. Some clones fail to appear in such tables; in the studies checked, an unresolved V gene covers under half of the shortfall, and the cause of the remainder is unknown. The DNA gave D and trimming, while V, J and clone size come from that table. For this sample the table gives under 400,000 clones, of which about 90% were detected only once. Less than 3.5% of the sample is held by the ten biggest clonotypes.

The TCR was taken from a woman aged 30 to 39 with COVID-19, enrolled during active disease. Sequencing was performed on peripheral blood. The V gene is TRBV18 and the J gene is TRBJ1-1; a confident D gene designation cannot be given. DNA sequence: TGTGCCAGCTCACCGGAGAAGGGAGACACTGAAGCTTTCTTT. It specifies CASSPEKGDTEAFF.